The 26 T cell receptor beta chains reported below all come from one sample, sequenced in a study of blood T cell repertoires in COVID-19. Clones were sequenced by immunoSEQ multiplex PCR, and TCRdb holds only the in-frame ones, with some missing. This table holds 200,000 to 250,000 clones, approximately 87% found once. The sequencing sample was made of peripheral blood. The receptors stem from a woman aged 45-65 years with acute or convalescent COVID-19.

The CDR3 sequence: CSASGTGDINYGYTF. DNA for the CDR3: TGCAGCGCAAGCGGGACAGGGGACATTAACTATGGCTACACCTTC. The rearrangement links TRBV29-1 to TRBJ1-2; TRBD1 agrees at 10 bases. This CDR3 is 15 amino acids long. J lost 1 base, V lost 7 bases, and 9 bases had no gene match. Per germline, CDR1 SQVTM and CDR2 ANQGSEA.

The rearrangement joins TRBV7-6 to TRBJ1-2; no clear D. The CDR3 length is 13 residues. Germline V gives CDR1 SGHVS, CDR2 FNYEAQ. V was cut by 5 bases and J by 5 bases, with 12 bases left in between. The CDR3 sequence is CASSRGLTYGYTF. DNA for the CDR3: TGTGCCAGCAGCCGAGGGTTGACGTATGGCTACACCTTC.

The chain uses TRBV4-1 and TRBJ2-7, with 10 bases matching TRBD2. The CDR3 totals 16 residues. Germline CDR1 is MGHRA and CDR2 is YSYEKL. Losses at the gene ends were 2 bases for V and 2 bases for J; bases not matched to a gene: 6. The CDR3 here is CASSQTSGIRPYEQYF. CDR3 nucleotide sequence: TGCGCCAGCAGCCAAACTAGCGGGATTAGACCCTACGAGCAGTACTTC.

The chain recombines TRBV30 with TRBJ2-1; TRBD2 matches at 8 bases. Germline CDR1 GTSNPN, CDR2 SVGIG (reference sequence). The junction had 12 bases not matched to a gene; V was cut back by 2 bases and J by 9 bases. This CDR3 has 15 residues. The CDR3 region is CAWSSGSGIGGEQFF. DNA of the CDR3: TGTGCCTGGAGTAGTGGTAGCGGGATAGGTGGTGAGCAGTTCTTC.

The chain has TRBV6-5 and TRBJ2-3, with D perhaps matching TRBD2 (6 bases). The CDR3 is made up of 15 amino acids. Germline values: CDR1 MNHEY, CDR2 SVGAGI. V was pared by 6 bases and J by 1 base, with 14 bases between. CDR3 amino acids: CASSPGSEGTDTQYF. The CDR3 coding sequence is TGTGCCAGCAGCCCCGGGAGCGAAGGCACAGATACGCAGTATTTT.

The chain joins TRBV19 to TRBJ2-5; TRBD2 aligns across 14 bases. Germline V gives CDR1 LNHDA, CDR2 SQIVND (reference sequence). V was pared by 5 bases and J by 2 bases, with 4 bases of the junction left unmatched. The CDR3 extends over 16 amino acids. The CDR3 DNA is TGTGCCAGTAGTGTCGGACTAGCGGGGGGTCAAGAGACCCAGTACTTC. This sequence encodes CASSVGLAGGQETQYF.

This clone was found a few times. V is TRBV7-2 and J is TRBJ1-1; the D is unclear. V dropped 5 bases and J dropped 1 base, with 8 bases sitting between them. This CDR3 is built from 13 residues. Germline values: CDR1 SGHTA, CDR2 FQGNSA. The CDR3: CASSPRGNTEAFF. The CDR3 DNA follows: TGTGCCAGCAGCCCCCGGGGGAACACTGAAGCTTTCTTT. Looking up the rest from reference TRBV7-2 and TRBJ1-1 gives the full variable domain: GAGVSQSPSNKVTEKGKDVELRCDPISGHTALYWYRQSLGQGLEFLIYFQGNSAPDKSGLPSDRFSAERTGGSVSTLTIQRTQQEDSAVYLCASSPRGNTEAFFGQGTRLTVV.

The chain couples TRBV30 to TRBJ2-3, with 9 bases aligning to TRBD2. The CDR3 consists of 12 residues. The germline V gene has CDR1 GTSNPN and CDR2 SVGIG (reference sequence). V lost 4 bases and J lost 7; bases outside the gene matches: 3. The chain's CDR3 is CAWTSGVHTQYF. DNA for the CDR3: TGTGCCTGGACTAGCGGGGTTCATACGCAGTATTTT.

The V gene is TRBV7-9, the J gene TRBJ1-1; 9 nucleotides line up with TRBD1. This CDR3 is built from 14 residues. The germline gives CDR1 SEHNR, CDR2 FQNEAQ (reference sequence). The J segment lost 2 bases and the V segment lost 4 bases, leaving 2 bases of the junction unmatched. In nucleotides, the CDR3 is TGTGCCAGCAGCTCACAGGGGGCTAACACTGAAGCTTTCTTT. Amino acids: CASSSQGANTEAFF.

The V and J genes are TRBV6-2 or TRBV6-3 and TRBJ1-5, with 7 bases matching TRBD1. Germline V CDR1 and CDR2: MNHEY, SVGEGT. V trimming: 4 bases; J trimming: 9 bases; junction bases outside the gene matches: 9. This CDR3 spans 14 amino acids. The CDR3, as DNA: TGTGCCAGCAGTTGGGGGAGCCAGGGGGGGCCCCAGCATTTT. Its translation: CASSWGSQGGPQHF.

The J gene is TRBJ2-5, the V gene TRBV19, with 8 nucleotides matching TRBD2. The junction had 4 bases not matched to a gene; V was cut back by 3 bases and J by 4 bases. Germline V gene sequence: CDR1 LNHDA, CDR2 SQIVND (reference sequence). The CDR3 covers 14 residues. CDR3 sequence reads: CASSIQRGIETQYF. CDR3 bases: TGTGCCAGTAGTATTCAGCGGGGGATAGAGACCCAGTACTTC. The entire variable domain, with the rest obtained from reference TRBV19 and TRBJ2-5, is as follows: DGGITQSPKYLFRKEGQNVTLSCEQNLNHDAMYWYRQDPGQGLRLIYYSQIVNDFQKGDIAEGYSVSREKKESFPLTVTSAQKNPTAFYLCASSIQRGIETQYFGPGTRLLVL.

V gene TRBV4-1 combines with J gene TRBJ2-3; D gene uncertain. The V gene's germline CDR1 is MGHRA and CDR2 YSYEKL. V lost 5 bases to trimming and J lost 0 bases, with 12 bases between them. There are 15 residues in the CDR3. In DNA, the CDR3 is TGCGCCAGCAGCTACCGATCACAAAGCACAGATACGCAGTATTTT. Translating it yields CASSYRSQSTDTQYF.

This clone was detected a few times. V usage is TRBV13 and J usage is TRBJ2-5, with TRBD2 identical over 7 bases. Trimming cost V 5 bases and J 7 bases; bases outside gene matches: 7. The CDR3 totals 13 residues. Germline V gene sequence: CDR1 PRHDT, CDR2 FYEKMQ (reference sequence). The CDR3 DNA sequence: TGTGCCAGCAGCCTAAAAGGGGAGGGGACCCAGTACTTC. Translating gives CASSLKGEGTQYF.

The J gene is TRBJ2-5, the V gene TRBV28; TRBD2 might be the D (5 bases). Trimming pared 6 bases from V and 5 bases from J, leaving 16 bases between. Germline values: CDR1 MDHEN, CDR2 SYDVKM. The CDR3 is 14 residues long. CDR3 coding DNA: TGTGCCAGCAGCCGCCCCGGGGTAGGGGAGACCCAGTACTTC. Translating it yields CASSRPGVGETQYF.

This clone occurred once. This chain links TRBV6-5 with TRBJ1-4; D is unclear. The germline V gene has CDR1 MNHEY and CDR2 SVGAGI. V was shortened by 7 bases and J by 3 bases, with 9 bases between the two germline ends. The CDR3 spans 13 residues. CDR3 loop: CASTATANEKLFF. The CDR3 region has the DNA TGTGCCAGCACAGCAACAGCTAATGAAAAACTGTTTTTT.

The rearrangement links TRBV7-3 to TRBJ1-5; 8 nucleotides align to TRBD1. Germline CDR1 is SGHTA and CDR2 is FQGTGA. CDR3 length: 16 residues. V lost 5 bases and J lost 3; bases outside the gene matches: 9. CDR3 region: CASSPGQGGINQPQHF. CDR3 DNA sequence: TGTGCCAGCAGCCCCGGACAGGGAGGAATCAATCAGCCCCAGCATTTT.

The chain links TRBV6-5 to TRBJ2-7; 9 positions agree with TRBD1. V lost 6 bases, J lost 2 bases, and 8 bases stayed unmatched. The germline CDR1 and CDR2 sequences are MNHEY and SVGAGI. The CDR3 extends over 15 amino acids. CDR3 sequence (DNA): TGTGCCAGCAGAACAGCCGGGACAGGGACCTACGAGCAGTACTTC. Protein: CASRTAGTGTYEQYF.

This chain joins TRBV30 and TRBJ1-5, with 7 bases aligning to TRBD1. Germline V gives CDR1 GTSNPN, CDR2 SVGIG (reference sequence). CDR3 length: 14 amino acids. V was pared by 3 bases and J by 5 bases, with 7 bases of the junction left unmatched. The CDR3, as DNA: TGTGCCTGGAGCTTAACAGGGGCGGATCAGCCCCAGCATTTT. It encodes CAWSLTGADQPQHF.

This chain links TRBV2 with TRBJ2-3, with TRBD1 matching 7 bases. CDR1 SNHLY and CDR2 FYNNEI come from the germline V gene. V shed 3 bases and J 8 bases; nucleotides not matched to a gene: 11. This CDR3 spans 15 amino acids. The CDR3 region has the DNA TGTGCCAGCAGTGAGGGACAGCTGTTTCGAGGTACGCAGTATTTT. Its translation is CASSEGQLFRGTQYF.

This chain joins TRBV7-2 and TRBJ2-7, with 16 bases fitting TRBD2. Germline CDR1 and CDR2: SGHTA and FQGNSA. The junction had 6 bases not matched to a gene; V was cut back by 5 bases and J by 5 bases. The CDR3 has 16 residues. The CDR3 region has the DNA TGTGCCAGCAGCATCGGGACTAGCGGGGGGGTCGACGAGCAGTACTTC. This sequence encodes CASSIGTSGGVDEQYF.

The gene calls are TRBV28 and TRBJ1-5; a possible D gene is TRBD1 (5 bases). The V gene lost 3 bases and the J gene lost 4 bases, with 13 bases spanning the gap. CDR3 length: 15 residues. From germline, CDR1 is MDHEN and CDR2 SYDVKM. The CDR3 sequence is CASSFPDINNQPQHF. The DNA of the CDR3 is TGTGCCAGCAGTTTTCCGGACATAAATAATCAGCCCCAGCATTTT.

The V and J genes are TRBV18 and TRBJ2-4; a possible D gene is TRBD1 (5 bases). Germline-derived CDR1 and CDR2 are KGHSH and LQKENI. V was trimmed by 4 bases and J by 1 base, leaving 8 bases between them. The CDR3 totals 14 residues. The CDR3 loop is CASSLDSAKNIQYF. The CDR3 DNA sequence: TGTGCCAGCTCACTAGACAGTGCCAAAAACATTCAGTACTTC.

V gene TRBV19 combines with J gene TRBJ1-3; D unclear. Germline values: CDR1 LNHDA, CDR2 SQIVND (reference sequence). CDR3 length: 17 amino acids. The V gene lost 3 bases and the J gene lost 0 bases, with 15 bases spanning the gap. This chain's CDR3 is CASSMWSQRSSGNTIYF. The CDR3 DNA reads TGTGCCAGTAGTATGTGGAGCCAGAGGAGCTCTGGAAACACCATATATTTT. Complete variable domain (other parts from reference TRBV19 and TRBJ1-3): DGGITQSPKYLFRKEGQNVTLSCEQNLNHDAMYWYRQDPGQGLRLIYYSQIVNDFQKGDIAEGYSVSREKKESFPLTVTSAQKNPTAFYLCASSMWSQRSSGNTIYFGEGSWLTVV.

The CDR3 sequence is CASSIGTGLYEQYF. The CDR3 region has the DNA TGTGCCAGTAGTATCGGGACAGGGCTTTACGAGCAGTACTTC. The V and J genes are TRBV19 and TRBJ2-7, with 9 bases lining up with TRBD1. The germline V gene encodes CDR1 LNHDA and CDR2 SQIVND (reference sequence). J was trimmed by 4 bases and V by 3 bases; bases with no gene match: 4. The CDR3 totals 14 residues. The full variable domain, with the rest looked up from reference TRBV19 and TRBJ2-7, is DGGITQSPKYLFRKEGQNVTLSCEQNLNHDAMYWYRQDPGQGLRLIYYSQIVNDFQKGDIAEGYSVSREKKESFPLTVTSAQKNPTAFYLCASSIGTGLYEQYFGPGTRLTVT.

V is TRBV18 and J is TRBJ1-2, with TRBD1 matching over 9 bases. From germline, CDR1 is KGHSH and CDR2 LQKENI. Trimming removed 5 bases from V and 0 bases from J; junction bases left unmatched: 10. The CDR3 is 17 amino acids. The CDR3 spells CASSASGQGTSNYGYTF. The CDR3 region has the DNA TGTGCCAGCTCAGCCTCGGGACAGGGAACTTCTAACTATGGCTACACCTTC.

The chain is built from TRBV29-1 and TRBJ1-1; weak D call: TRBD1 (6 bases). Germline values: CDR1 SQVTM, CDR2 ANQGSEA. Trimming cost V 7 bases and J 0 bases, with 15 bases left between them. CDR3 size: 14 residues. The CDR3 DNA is TGCAGCGGCGAAATGGGACACGTGAACACTGAAGCTTTCTTT. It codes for CSGEMGHVNTEAFF.